Below are 22 T cell receptor beta chains sequenced from a single sample in a study of spatial heterogeneity in lung cancer. One entry per CDR3 protein results from TCRdb running MiXCR on the 5' RACE reads. The sample consists of roughly 10,000 distinct CDR3 sequences, more than 3% of them appearing once. The sample's time point: sample taken at primary tumor resection. The specimen comprised PBMCs, sampled at surgery. All receptors derive from a female donor with early-stage non-small cell lung cancer.

Ten or more counts support this clonotype. This chain connects TRBV9 to TRBJ2-1, with 7 bases lining up with TRBD2. Germline assignment: CDR1 SGDLS and CDR2 YYNGEE. The CDR3 sequence is 16 residues long. V dropped 0 bases and J dropped 2; count of bases not matched to a gene: 5. The DNA for the CDR3 is TGTGCCAGCAGCGTAGCTCATGGACTAGCCTACAATGAGCAGTTCTTC. Protein: CASSVAHGLAYNEQFF. The full variable domain, rest sourced from reference TRBV9 and TRBJ2-1, is DSGVTQTPKHLITATGQRVTLRCSPRSGDLSVYWYQQSLDQGLQFLIQYYNGEERAKGNILERFSAQQFPDLHSELNLSSLELGDSALYFCASSVAHGLAYNEQFFGPGTRLTVL.

This clonotype was seen ten or more times. The genes are TRBV6-6 and TRBJ1-5; 9 nucleotides align to TRBD1. The CDR3 length is 19 residues. The junction had 11 bases not matched to a gene; V was cut back by 1 base and J by 1 base. Germline values: CDR1 MNHNY, CDR2 SVGAGI (reference sequence). CDR3 sequence: CASSYFTGGEKRSNQPQHF. The CDR3 DNA reads as TGTGCCAGCAGTTACTTCACAGGGGGCGAAAAACGAAGCAATCAGCCCCAGCATTTT.

This clonotype was seen ten or more times. The genes are TRBV5-1 and TRBJ1-1, with D tentatively TRBD1 (6 bases). With 0 bases removed from V and 7 bases from J, the gap between germline ends came to 13 bases. This CDR3 is built from 14 residues. CDR1 is SGHRS and CDR2 is YFSETQ in the germline V gene. CDR3 nucleotides: TGCGCCAGCAGCTTGGACAGGGAGGGAGGTGAAGCTTTCTTT. Translation gives CASSLDREGGEAFF.

This clonotype was counted many times. The chain couples TRBV11-2 to TRBJ2-7; the D gene could be TRBD1 or TRBD2 (5 bases each). The V and J ends lost 3 bases and 6 bases respectively, with 15 bases between them. Germline V gives CDR1 SGHAT, CDR2 FQNNGV. CDR3 length: 14 residues. The CDR3 reads CASSLERGPSEQYF. The CDR3 region has the DNA TGTGCCAGCAGCTTGGAGAGGGGCCCTTCCGAGCAGTACTTC.

Many counts were recorded for this clonotype. The chain has TRBV4-3 and TRBJ2-1; 8 nucleotides line up with TRBD2. The CDR3 is 16 amino acids. The V segment lost 0 bases and the J segment 4 bases; nucleotides outside the gene matches: 5. Germline values: CDR1 LGHNA, CDR2 YSLEER. The CDR3, as DNA: TGCGCCAGCAGCCAAGAGGGCGGGAGGAGGTACAATGAGCAGTTCTTC. Encoded protein: CASSQEGGRRYNEQFF.

This clonotype was seen at least ten times. The V gene is TRBV4-3, the J gene TRBJ2-3; D is possibly TRBD2 (6 bases). The CDR3 runs to 13 residues. Germline CDR1 and CDR2: LGHNA and YSLEER. Trimming left V 4 bases short and J 2 bases short, with 7 bases between. In DNA, the CDR3 is TGCGCCAGCAGCCTGGGACTCACAGATACGCAGTATTTT. Translation: CASSLGLTDTQYF.

The V gene is TRBV7-2, the J gene TRBJ1-1; the D is unclear. V shed 5 bases and J shed 4 bases, with 17 bases lying between them. The CDR3 length is 15 residues. Germline V gives CDR1 SGHTA, CDR2 FQGNSA. The CDR3 spells CASSPSWSSGTEAFF. Written as DNA, the CDR3 is TGTGCCAGCAGCCCTAGTTGGAGTTCGGGCACTGAAGCTTTCTTT.

At least ten counts were recorded for this clonotype. The V call is TRBV7-8, the J call TRBJ1-2, with a possible D match to TRBD1 (6 bases). This CDR3 has 15 amino acids. The V end lost 5 bases, the J end lost 5 bases, and 18 bases lay between the germline ends. The germline V gene has CDR1 SGHVS and CDR2 FQNEAQ. The CDR3 is CASSAVTDSVYGYTF. In nucleotides, the CDR3 is TGTGCCAGCAGCGCTGTTACGGACAGCGTTTATGGCTACACCTTC.

In this sample, this clonotype turned up many times. The rearrangement links TRBV6-2 or TRBV6-3 to TRBJ2-2; maybe TRBD2 (6 bases). Trimming took 6 bases from V and 6 from J, leaving 8 bases between them. Germline CDR1 and CDR2: MNHEY and SVGEGT. The CDR3 covers 12 residues. The CDR3: CASRPGAGELFF. The DNA for the CDR3 is TGTGCCAGCAGGCCGGGGGCCGGGGAGCTGTTTTTT.

The table lists this clonotype with many counts. The chain employs TRBV20-1 and TRBJ2-7, with D unresolved. Germline V gene sequence: CDR1 DFQATT, CDR2 SNEGSKA (reference sequence). Trimming took off 0 bases at V and 6 bases at J, with 15 bases between the two ends. There are 14 residues in the CDR3. Here the CDR3 reads CSARDGKHPGEQYF. In nucleotides, the CDR3 is TGCAGTGCTAGAGATGGGAAGCACCCTGGCGAGCAGTACTTC.

This chain uses TRBV5-1 with TRBJ1-1, with D tentatively TRBD1 (6 bases). V was cut by 0 bases and J by 0 bases, with 12 bases left in between. The CDR3 is 16 amino acids. Germline V lookup: CDR1 SGHRS, CDR2 YFSETQ. The CDR3 coding sequence is TGCGCCAGCAGCTTGGCCGGGGGGGCCATGAACACTGAAGCTTTCTTT. It encodes CASSLAGGAMNTEAFF.

This clonotype is termed large. Here the CDR3 reads CANDDRASQEKLFF. CDR3 in DNA: TGTGCCAACGACGACAGGGCCTCCCAGGAAAAACTGTTTTTT. The chain couples TRBV7-3 to TRBJ1-4; TRBD1 agrees at 7 bases. The CDR3 is 14 amino acids. Germline V gene lookup returns CDR1 SGHTA and CDR2 FQGTGA. The J segment lost 8 bases and the V segment lost 10 bases, leaving 13 bases of the junction unmatched.

This clonotype is deemed medium-sized. The J gene is TRBJ2-3, the V gene TRBV29-1; D may be TRBD1 or TRBD2 (6 bases each). Germline V gene data show CDR1 as SQVTM and CDR2 as ANQGSEA. V was trimmed by 7 bases and J by 4 bases, leaving 18 bases between them. The CDR3 sequence is 14 residues long. CDR3 sequence (DNA): TGCAGCGGGGGGACTGGACAGCGCGCAGATACGCAGTATTTT. Translating it yields CSGGTGQRADTQYF.

This clonotype was found many times. The chain couples TRBV12-3 or TRBV12-4 to TRBJ2-4, with 8 nucleotides matching TRBD1. J lost 7 bases, V lost 6 bases, and 5 bases had no gene match. CDR3 length equals 13 residues. The CDR3: CASRRDRGNIQYF. The CDR3 nucleotides are TGTGCCAGCAGGCGAGACAGGGGCAACATTCAGTACTTC.

This clonotype was counted many times. The V and J genes are TRBV15 and TRBJ2-3, with 13 positions matching TRBD2. The V gene's germline CDR1 is LNHNV and CDR2 YYDKDF (reference sequence). The CDR3 runs 16 residues. The ends lost 3 bases at V and 4 bases at J; junction bases unmatched: 4. Here the CDR3 reads CATSSKLAGGPDTQYF. The CDR3 DNA reads as TGTGCCACCAGCAGCAAACTAGCGGGGGGGCCAGATACGCAGTATTTT.

This clonotype was observed at least ten times. Written as DNA, the CDR3 is TGCAGTGGACAGGCGGCGGGAGTCTTGAATGAGCAGTTCTTC. The encoded protein is CSGQAAGVLNEQFF. This chain connects TRBV20-1 to TRBJ2-1; possibly TRBD2 for D (7 bases). CDR1 DFQATT and CDR2 SNEGSKA come from the germline V gene (reference sequence). The CDR3 runs 14 residues. Trimming pared 7 bases from V and 7 bases from J, leaving 20 bases between.

This chain connects TRBV30 to TRBJ2-7; D perhaps matches TRBD2 (6 bases). The CDR3 spans 12 residues. Looked up from germline, CDR1 is GTSNPN and CDR2 is SVGIG (reference sequence). The germline V and J ends were trimmed by 5 bases and 7 bases, with 15 bases remaining between them. CDR3 coding DNA: TGTGCCTGGGACGAGGGGACTTTTGAGCAGTACTTC. Amino acids: CAWDEGTFEQYF.

This clonotype was observed many times. CDR3 amino acids: CASSSVGTEAFF. The CDR3 DNA follows: TGTGCCAGCAGTTCGGTTGGGACTGAAGCTTTCTTT. The gene calls are TRBV28 and TRBJ1-1; D is uncertain. The CDR3 totals 12 residues. Trimming took 4 bases from V and 5 from J, leaving 8 bases between them. In germline, CDR1 is MDHEN, CDR2 SYDVKM.

This clonotype showed up many times. In nucleotides, the CDR3 is TGTGCCAGCAGCTTAGCCAGACAGGGAGCCTATAATTCACCCCTCCACTTT. Residues: CASSLARQGAYNSPLHF. The chain has TRBV7-2 and TRBJ1-6, with 7 bases matching TRBD1. The CDR3 spans 17 residues. Trimming took 0 bases from V and 2 from J; bases not matched to a gene: 4. Per the germline V gene, CDR1 is SGHTA and CDR2 is FQGNSA.

The sample holds many counts of this clonotype. The chain carries TRBV7-2 and TRBJ1-5; D gene ambiguous. CDR3 length equals 13 residues. Germline CDR1 is SGHTA and CDR2 is FQGNSA. Trimming cost V 5 bases and J 7 bases, with 12 bases left between them. As DNA, the CDR3 is TGTGCCAGCAGCCCCTCGACGAACCAGCCCCAGCATTTT. Translated, it gives CASSPSTNQPQHF.

Many counts were recorded for this clonotype. The rearrangement uses TRBV24-1 and TRBJ1-2; the D gene is possibly TRBD1 (5 bases). Germline CDR1 reads KGHDR; CDR2 reads SFDVKD. This CDR3 spans 14 amino acids. Between the trimmed V and J ends, which lost 3 bases and 9 bases, there was a span of 16 bases. In DNA, the CDR3 is TGTGCCACCAGTGATCCCGGGAGGGACTCGAGCTACACCTTC. It is translated as CATSDPGRDSSYTF.

The V call is TRBV7-2, the J call TRBJ1-3; D ambiguous. Trimming stripped 3 bases from V and 0 bases from J, with 9 bases between. The CDR3 totals 15 residues. Germline V gives CDR1 SGHTA, CDR2 FQGNSA. CDR3 bases: TGTGCCAGCAGCTTCAATTCTCTCTCTGGAAACACCATATATTTT. It translates to CASSFNSLSGNTIYF.